A single TCR beta chain is shown here with its context. Its matching antigen is unknown. J was trimmed by 6 bases and V by 0 bases; bases with no gene match: 10. Germline-derived CDR1 and CDR2 are SGHRS and YFSETQ. CDR3 length equals 16 residues. Using immunoSEQ multiplex PCR, the repertoire was profiled, and TCRdb retains in-frame clones only, with some absent. The data show over 85,000 clones, about 95% seen once. The data belong to a study of cytomegalovirus exposure and HLA in healthy donors. The wider study: Later analysis reported that the approximately 120 validation repertoires shared the platform of the approximately 690 first-cohort repertoires.

Study conclusions and caveats: Most TCR sequences were seen very rarely across donors, but some public TCRs occurred in many. High specificity and sensitivity for cytomegalovirus status were reported for the classifier.

This rearrangement joins TRBV5-1 to TRBJ2-3, with 7 bases lining up with TRBD2. The specimen was PBMCs. The origin of this receptor is a woman aged 18 to 35 in good health and CMV-seronegative. CDR3 region: CASSLELREPADTQYF. The CDR3 DNA sequence: TGCGCCAGCAGCTTGGAATTGCGGGAGCCGGCCGATACGCAGTATTTT.